These 15 T cell receptor beta chains originate from one sample sequenced in a study of T cells in Graves' hyperthyroidism and ophthalmopathy (dated by TCRdb to 2018 to 2020). The library relied on multiplex PCR. TCRdb lists the instrument as Illumina HiSeq 2000. Amplification of TCR beta CDR3 regions was carried out from RNA transcripts. The TCR CDR3 was subjected to a first round of RT-PCR using the HTBI primer set and the Qiagen OneStep RT-PCR kit. In TCRdb, the public reads were trimmed at Q25 with fastp and aligned with MiXCR, with productive beta chains retained. Rows with one shared CDR3 protein collapse into an entry with the most common genes and DNA. The sample table lists some 380,000 distinct CDR3 sequences, 13% of them with a count of one. More than 20% of the sample rests with the top ten. Sequencing input: blood. Every receptor here comes from a young man with Graves' hyperthyroidism that later progressed to Graves' ophthalmopathy.

This clonotype was detected a few times. The chain is built from TRBV19 and TRBJ2-2; D may be TRBD1 (5 bases). Trimming removed 4 bases from V and 5 bases from J, with 11 bases in between. Germline V gene data show CDR1 as LNHDA and CDR2 as SQIVND (reference sequence). CDR3 length: 14 residues. CDR3 amino acids: CASSTWQGTGELFF. The CDR3 nucleotides are TGTGCCAGTAGTACCTGGCAGGGAACCGGGGAGCTGTTTTTT.

This clonotype was counted a few times. The V gene is TRBV18, the J gene TRBJ2-5; the match to TRBD2 covers 7 bases. Unmatched junction bases numbered 1, after V lost 1 base and J lost 5 bases. CDR3 length: 13 residues. Germline V gene lookup returns CDR1 KGHSH and CDR2 LQKENI. CDR3 sequence reads: CASSPQAGETQYF. DNA for the CDR3: TGTGCCAGCTCACCACAAGCGGGGGAGACCCAGTACTTC.

This clonotype was counted many times. V and J are TRBV12-3 or TRBV12-4 and TRBJ2-3, with 7 bases identical to TRBD2. The junction had 6 bases not matched to a gene; V was cut back by 2 bases and J by 4 bases. This CDR3 has 15 amino acids. As DNA, the CDR3 is TGTGCCAGCAGTTTACTTGGCGGGGGATCAGATACGCAGTATTTT. This codes for CASSLLGGGSDTQYF.

In the case of this clonotype: A much larger clone lies one base from this, so it may be a read error. V is TRBV15 and J is TRBJ2-3; 8 nucleotides line up with TRBD2. The CDR3 covers 13 residues. Germline V gene sequence: CDR1 LNHNV, CDR2 YYDKDF (reference sequence). V gave up 4 bases and J gave up 4 bases; unmatched junction bases: 1. CDR3 in amino acids: CATSNGGADTQYF. CDR3 coding DNA: TGTGCCACCAGCAACGGGGGGGCAGATACGCAGTATTTT.

The CDR3 protein is CASSQRQGWGQPQHF. As DNA, the CDR3 is TGCGCCAGCAGCCAGAGACAGGGGTGGGGTCAGCCCCAGCATTTT. This chain connects TRBV4-1 to TRBJ1-5, with 8 bases lining up with TRBD1. The V segment lost 3 bases and the J segment 6 bases; nucleotides outside the gene matches: 7. The CDR3 runs to 15 residues. The germline V gene encodes CDR1 MGHRA and CDR2 YSYEKL.

This clonotype was counted many times. This sequence joins TRBV11-2 and TRBJ1-3; the D gene is possibly TRBD1 (6 bases). CDR1 and CDR2 (germline): SGHAT, FQNNGV. The V end lost 5 bases, the J end lost 2 bases, and 10 bases lay between the germline ends. This CDR3 spans 14 amino acids. The CDR3 reads CASSRGGAGNTIYF. The CDR3 DNA is TGTGCCAGCAGCCGAGGGGGAGCTGGAAACACCATATATTTT. Variable domain in full (rest from reference TRBV11-2 and TRBJ1-3): EAGVAQSPRYKIIEKRQSVAFWCNPISGHATLYWYQQILGQGPKLLIQFQNNGVVDDSQLPKDRFSAERLKGVDSTLKIQPAKLEDSAVYLCASSRGGAGNTIYFGEGSWLTVV.

This clonotype was found many times. The V gene is TRBV12-3 or TRBV12-4, the J gene TRBJ1-5, with 8 positions matching TRBD1. This CDR3 spans 15 amino acids. The ends lost 5 bases at V and 4 bases at J; junction bases unmatched: 7. CDR3 DNA sequence: TGTGCCAGCAGTGCCTCGAGACAGGGGAATCAGCCCCAGCATTTT. This translates into CASSASRQGNQPQHF.

This clonotype came up a few times. The rearrangement links TRBV30 to TRBJ1-5; D is uncertain. From germline, CDR1 is GTSNPN and CDR2 SVGIG (reference sequence). The length of the CDR3 is 13 residues. The germline V and J ends were trimmed by 1 base and 7 bases, with 11 bases remaining between them. For the CDR3, the DNA is TGTGCCTGGAGTGCCCGGATGAGACAGCCCCAGCATTTT. Its protein product is CAWSARMRQPQHF.

The J gene is TRBJ2-7, the V gene TRBV19; D uncertain. CDR1 is LNHDA and CDR2 is SQIVND in the germline V gene (reference sequence). CDR3 length: 13 amino acids. V dropped 3 bases and J dropped 4 bases, with 10 bases sitting between them. The CDR3 sequence: CASSILPGYEQYF. CDR3 nucleotide sequence: TGTGCCAGTAGTATCCTCCCAGGATACGAGCAGTACTTC. Variable domain in full (rest from reference TRBV19 and TRBJ2-7): DGGITQSPKYLFRKEGQNVTLSCEQNLNHDAMYWYRQDPGQGLRLIYYSQIVNDFQKGDIAEGYSVSREKKESFPLTVTSAQKNPTAFYLCASSILPGYEQYFGPGTRLTVT.

A few counts support this clonotype. The V call is TRBV3-1, the J call TRBJ2-5; TRBD2 agrees at 7 bases. Trimming took 1 base from V and 4 from J; bases not matched to a gene: 9. The CDR3 spans 16 residues. Germline V gene lookup returns CDR1 LGHDT and CDR2 YNNKEL (reference sequence). The CDR3 spells CASSQGWGSGTETQYF. The CDR3 DNA sequence: TGTGCCAGCAGCCAAGGGTGGGGGAGCGGGACAGAGACCCAGTACTTC.

This clonotype has ten or more counts. V and J are TRBV20-1 and TRBJ2-5, with 10 bases aligning to TRBD2. This CDR3 contains 15 residues. CDR1 is DFQATT and CDR2 is SNEGSKA in the germline V gene (reference sequence). The junction had 5 bases not matched to a gene; V was cut back by 3 bases and J by 1 base. CDR3 in DNA: TGCAGTGCTAGCGAGGCTAGCGGGAGCCAAGAGACCCAGTACTTC. Residues: CSASEASGSQETQYF.

This clonotype came up many times. This rearrangement joins TRBV9 to TRBJ2-1; 8 positions agree with TRBD1. Trimming removed 3 bases from V and 4 bases from J; junction bases left unmatched: 6. There are 15 residues in the CDR3. Germline values: CDR1 SGDLS, CDR2 YYNGEE. CDR3 bases: TGTGCCAGCAGCGCTTCAGGGGGCGGGTACAATGAGCAGTTCTTC. Protein sequence: CASSASGGGYNEQFF. The complete variable domain, with remaining parts taken from reference TRBV9 and TRBJ2-1, reads DSGVTQTPKHLITATGQRVTLRCSPRSGDLSVYWYQQSLDQGLQFLIQYYNGEERAKGNILERFSAQQFPDLHSELNLSSLELGDSALYFCASSASGGGYNEQFFGPGTRLTVL.

The CDR3 spells CSGGQRNEKLFF. The CDR3 DNA follows: TGCAGCGGGGGACAGCGTAATGAAAAACTGTTTTTT. The chain employs TRBV29-1 and TRBJ1-4, with 7 positions matching TRBD1. The CDR3 runs 12 residues. Germline assignment: CDR1 SQVTM and CDR2 ANQGSEA. V dropped 7 bases and J dropped 4; count of bases not matched to a gene: 3.

In its sample, this clonotype was seen many times. The rearrangement joins TRBV2 to TRBJ2-1; 7 bases align to TRBD2. Looked up from germline, CDR1 is SNHLY and CDR2 is FYNNEI. Germline trimming cut 11 bases from V and 10 bases from J; bases unmatched to any gene: 11. This CDR3 is 12 amino acids long. The CDR3 nucleotides read TGTGCCGGCGGACTAGATCAGATGGAGCAGTTCTTC. Protein: CAGGLDQMEQFF.

This clonotype was seen at least ten times. The rearrangement joins TRBV3-1 to TRBJ1-2; 8 positions agree with TRBD1. J gave up 6 bases and V 4 bases, and 4 bases lay outside the gene matches. In germline, CDR1 is LGHDT, CDR2 YNNKEL (reference sequence). This CDR3 contains 13 residues. The CDR3 region is CASSLGQGHGYTF. The CDR3 region has the DNA TGTGCCAGCAGCCTCGGACAGGGACATGGCTACACCTTC.